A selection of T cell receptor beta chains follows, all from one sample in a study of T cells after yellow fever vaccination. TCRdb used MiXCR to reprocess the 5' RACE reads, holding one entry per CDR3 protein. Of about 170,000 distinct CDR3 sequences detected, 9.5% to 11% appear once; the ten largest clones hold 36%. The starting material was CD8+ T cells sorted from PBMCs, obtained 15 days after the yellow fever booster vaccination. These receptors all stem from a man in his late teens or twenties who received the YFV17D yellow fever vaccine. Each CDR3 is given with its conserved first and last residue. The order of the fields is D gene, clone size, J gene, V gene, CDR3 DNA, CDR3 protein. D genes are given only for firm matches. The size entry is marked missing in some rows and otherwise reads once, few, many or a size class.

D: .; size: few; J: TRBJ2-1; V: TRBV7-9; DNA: TGTGCCAGCAGCTTAGGAATTGAATACAATGAGCAGTTCTTC; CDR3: CASSLGIEYNEQFF
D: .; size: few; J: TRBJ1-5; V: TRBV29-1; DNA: TGCAGCGTCGGTGACAGTCAGCCCCAGCATTTT; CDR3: CSVGDSQPQHF
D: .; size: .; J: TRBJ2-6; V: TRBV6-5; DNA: TGTGCCAGCAGCTTGGGGTTGGGGGCCAACGTCCTGACTTTC; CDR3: CASSLGLGANVLTF
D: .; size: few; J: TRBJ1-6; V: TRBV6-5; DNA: TGTGCCAGCAGTTATACCGGGACGCCTAGGGGTAATTCACCCCTCCACTTT; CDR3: CASSYTGTPRGNSPLHF
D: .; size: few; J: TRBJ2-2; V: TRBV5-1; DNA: TGCGCCAGCAGTTCCCAGGGGGAGCTGTTTTTT; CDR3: CASSSQGELFF
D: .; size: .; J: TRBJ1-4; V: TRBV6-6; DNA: TGTGCCAGCAGTTACCCCGGGTCGGATGAAAAACTGTTTTTT; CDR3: CASSYPGSDEKLFF
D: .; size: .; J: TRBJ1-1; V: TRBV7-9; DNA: TGTGCCAGCAGCTTAGGTACCCCGACTCCGAACACTGAAGCTTTCTTT; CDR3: CASSLGTPTPNTEAFF
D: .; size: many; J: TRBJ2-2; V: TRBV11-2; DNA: TGTGCCAGCAGCGATCACACCCGAAGATCCACCGGGGAGCTGTTTTTT; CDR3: CASSDHTRRSTGELFF
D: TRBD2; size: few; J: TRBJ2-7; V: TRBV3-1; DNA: TGTGCCAGCAGCCAAGATCGCCTAGCGGGGGGCGAGCAGTACTTC; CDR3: CASSQDRLAGGEQYF
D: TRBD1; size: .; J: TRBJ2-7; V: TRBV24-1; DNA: TGTGCCACCAGTGATCCCCGACAGGGCCACGAGCAGTACTTC; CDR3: CATSDPRQGHEQYF